This passage covers 30 T cell receptor beta chains from one sample sequenced in a study of T-cell reconstitution after alpha-beta-depleted transplantation in children. During its preparation, the TCRbeta library received unique molecular identifiers. TCRdb reprocessed the PCR reads via MiXCR and lists one record per CDR3 protein. Counted here are 260,000 or so distinct CDR3 sequences, around 12% occurring once; the ten biggest clones make up around 2.8%. The sequencing used PBMCs from the stem cell graft donor, collected from the stem cell graft. These receptors all stem from a human donor who donated a stem cell graft to a child with acute lymphoblastic leukemia.

The chain combines TRBV3-1 with TRBJ2-5; a weak D match, TRBD1 (6 bases). The CDR3 sequence is 15 residues long. Germline CDR1 and CDR2: LGHDT and YNNKEL (reference sequence). The V and J ends lost 1 base and 7 bases respectively, with 16 bases between them. The CDR3 here is CASSQVGAVLGTQYF. The DNA of the CDR3 is TGTGCCAGCAGCCAAGTGGGGGCGGTTCTCGGGACCCAGTACTTC.

Concerning this clonotype: A much larger clone lies one base from this, so it may be a read error. This rearrangement joins TRBV2 to TRBJ1-5; D remains unclear. The CDR3 consists of 12 residues. CDR1 and CDR2 (germline): SNHLY, FYNNEI. CDR3 DNA: TGTGCCAGCAGAGGAAGTAATCATCCCCAGCATTTT. This codes for CASRGSNHPQHF.

This clonotype showed up many times. The chain combines TRBV29-1 with TRBJ2-3; TRBD1 aligns across 9 bases. CDR3 length: 14 amino acids. V was pared by 1 base and J by 2 bases, with 1 base of the junction left unmatched. Germline loops: CDR1 SQVTM, CDR2 ANQGSEA. In DNA form, the CDR3 reads TGCAGCGTTGAAGGGGACAGGGACACAGATACGCAGTATTTT. Translated: CSVEGDRDTDTQYF.

This clonotype occurred many times. This sequence joins TRBV4-3 and TRBJ2-4; tentatively, D is TRBD2 (6 bases). Looked up from germline, CDR1 is LGHNA and CDR2 is YSLEER. This CDR3 has 14 amino acids. Trimming shortened V by 0 bases and J by 9 bases, and 12 bases separated the two germline ends. Here the CDR3 reads CASSQDWGVGIQYF. The CDR3 nucleotides are TGCGCCAGCAGCCAAGATTGGGGGGTTGGCATTCAGTACTTC.

Ten or more counts support this clonotype. The DNA for the CDR3 is TGCAGCATGCGTGAGGCCGGGGAGCTGTTTTTT. Translation: CSMREAGELFF. V gene TRBV29-1 combines with J gene TRBJ2-2, with no clear D. The germline V gene encodes CDR1 SQVTM and CDR2 ANQGSEA. V lost 8 bases to trimming and J lost 6 bases, with 10 bases between them. The CDR3 runs to 11 residues.

Many counts were recorded for this clonotype. V is TRBV2 and J is TRBJ1-1; no clear D. Germline V gene data show CDR1 as SNHLY and CDR2 as FYNNEI. This CDR3 comprises 12 residues. Trimming removed 10 bases from V and 5 bases from J, with 14 bases in between. CDR3 amino acids: CAILLTGTEAFF. For the CDR3, the DNA is TGTGCCATCCTTTTGACGGGAACTGAAGCTTTCTTT.

To note about this clonotype: Compared with germline, one end of the junction differs, possibly owing to a read error. This chain joins TRBV20-1 and TRBJ1-2; no clear D. In germline, CDR1 is DFQATT, CDR2 SNEGSKA (reference sequence). This CDR3 is 16 amino acids long. The CDR3 protein is CCARDRSTGFGYGYTF. DNA for the CDR3: TGCTGTGCTAGAGATAGGAGTACCGGGTTCGGATATGGCTACACCTTC.

To note about this clonotype: A much larger clone differs from this one at a single base, so this may be a read error. This chain connects TRBV25-1 to TRBJ2-1, with 11 bases aligning to TRBD2. CDR1 MGHDK and CDR2 SYGVNS come from the germline V gene. The length of the CDR3 is 16 residues. V shed 7 bases, J shed 3 bases, and the junction held 8 bases outside the gene matches. Here the CDR3 DNA reads TGTGCCAGCACTGTCCTTACTAGCGGGGGCTACAATGAGCAGTTCTTC. Its protein is CASTVLTSGGYNEQFF.

This clonotype was seen many times. The CDR3: CAIMKGQGKLDEQFF. The CDR3 coding sequence is TGTGCCATCATGAAGGGACAGGGAAAGCTTGATGAGCAGTTCTTC. This rearrangement joins TRBV10-3 to TRBJ2-1, with 9 positions matching TRBD1. Germline lookup yields CDR1 ENHRY and CDR2 SYGVKD. This CDR3 has 15 amino acids. Germline trimming cut 7 bases from V and 8 bases from J; bases unmatched to any gene: 12.

The sample holds many counts of this clonotype. The chain employs TRBV6-5 and TRBJ1-2; D gene uncertain. The CDR3 contains 13 residues. Germline V CDR1 and CDR2: MNHEY, SVGAGI. Trimming stripped 0 bases from V and 8 bases from J, with 10 bases between. The DNA of the CDR3 is TGTGCCAGCAGTTACTCGTCGGCCAGCGGCTACACCTTC. Translated: CASSYSSASGYTF.

The sample holds many counts of this clonotype. The chain carries TRBV6-1 and TRBJ1-3; no clear D gene. Germline V gives CDR1 MNHNS, CDR2 SASEGT. CDR3 length: 16 residues. V was clipped by 2 bases and J by 0 bases, with 11 bases between them. In DNA form, the CDR3 reads TGTGCCAGCAGTGAATCCGGCGGTCCCTCTGGAAACACCATATATTTT. It specifies CASSESGGPSGNTIYF.

This clonotype was observed many times. This chain uses TRBV25-1 with TRBJ1-2; 12 bases map to TRBD1. CDR1 and CDR2 from the germline V gene are MGHDK and SYGVNS. The ends lost 11 bases at V and 2 bases at J; junction bases unmatched: 6. This CDR3 is built from 14 residues. The CDR3 loop is CAGTGGKENYGYTF. CDR3 DNA sequence: TGTGCCGGGACAGGGGGCAAGGAGAACTATGGCTACACCTTC.

This clonotype has ten or more counts. This sequence joins TRBV6-5 and TRBJ2-3; TRBD2 agrees at 10 bases. V was pared by 2 bases and J by 5 bases, with 7 bases of the junction left unmatched. This CDR3 has 16 residues. Germline lookup yields CDR1 MNHEY and CDR2 SVGAGI. The CDR3 sequence: CASSYGLAGAQDTQYF. CDR3 bases: TGTGCCAGCAGTTACGGGCTAGCGGGAGCCCAAGATACGCAGTATTTT.

This clonotype was counted at least ten times. The V and J genes are TRBV5-1 and TRBJ2-5, with a possible D match to TRBD2 (5 bases). The CDR3 loop spans 14 amino acids. CDR1 SGHRS and CDR2 YFSETQ come from the germline V gene. V shed 3 bases and J shed 5 bases, with 14 bases lying between them. DNA for the CDR3: TGCGCCAGCAGCTCGGGAAGGGCGCGGGAGACCCAGTACTTC. It encodes CASSSGRARETQYF. Based on the CDR3 plus reference TRBV5-1 and TRBJ2-5, the full variable domain is KAGVTQTPRYLIKTRGQQVTLSCSPISGHRSVSWYQQTPGQGLQFLFEYFSETQRNKGNFPGRFSGRQFSNSRSEMNVSTLELGDSALYLCASSSGRARETQYFGPGTRLLVL.

This clonotype came up many times. The chain joins TRBV10-3 to TRBJ2-2, with 9 bases identical to TRBD1. Germline CDR1 and CDR2: ENHRY and SYGVKD. The V and J ends lost 3 bases and 4 bases, in that order; junction bases with no gene match: 6. The CDR3 sequence is 16 residues long. In DNA form, the CDR3 reads TGTGCCATCAGTGATTCGAGACAGGGGGGCACCGGGGAGCTGTTTTTT. Translated: CAISDSRQGGTGELFF.

This clonotype was detected ten times or more. The DNA is left out, because the CDR3 cannot be placed on it with certainty; the CDR3 is given as TCRdb lists it. J is TRBJ2-7 and V is TRBV28; TRBD1 is taken as the D call from the table, unchecked against the DNA. The CDR3 is 16 amino acids in total, end residues counted. The germline CDR1 and CDR2 sequences are MDHEN and SYDVKM. CDR3 region: CASSSSGQAFSYEQYF.

This clonotype was observed many times. This rearrangement joins TRBV28 to TRBJ1-5; 10 bases align to TRBD1. CDR1 and CDR2 (germline): MDHEN, SYDVKM. This CDR3 has 18 amino acids. V dropped 2 bases and J dropped 2; count of bases not matched to a gene: 9. CDR3 region: CASSLPDRGRRRNQPQHF. CDR3 sequence (DNA): TGTGCCAGCAGTTTACCCGACAGGGGGCGGCGGCGCAATCAGCCCCAGCATTTT.

This clonotype showed up many times. This chain uses TRBV7-2 with TRBJ2-2; 8 nucleotides match TRBD1. The CDR3 covers 16 residues. V was pared by 3 bases and J by 9 bases, with 12 bases of the junction left unmatched. Germline V gene data show CDR1 as SGHTA and CDR2 as FQGNSA. The CDR3 loop reads CASSFRTGFPHRELFF. The CDR3 nucleotides are TGTGCCAGCAGCTTTCGGACAGGGTTTCCCCACCGGGAGCTGTTTTTT.

This clonotype was counted many times. The genes are TRBV28 and TRBJ1-2; D is possibly TRBD1 (5 bases). Germline V lookup: CDR1 MDHEN, CDR2 SYDVKM. The CDR3 consists of 13 residues. The V end was cut by 6 bases, the J end by 7 bases, with 15 bases between. The DNA of the CDR3 is TGTGCCAGCAGCCCATTTCAGGGACGTGGCTACACCTTC. Translated, it gives CASSPFQGRGYTF.

This clonotype was counted many times. V and J are TRBV29-1 and TRBJ1-1; tentatively, D is TRBD1 (5 bases). The CDR3 is made up of 15 amino acids. Germline CDR1 reads SQVTM; CDR2 reads ANQGSEA. Trimming removed 7 bases at V and 6 bases at J, with 24 bases between. In nucleotides, the CDR3 is TGCAGCGACCTAGCGGCAGGGTCACCGACCGCTGAAGCTTTCTTT. This translates into CSDLAAGSPTAEAFF. The full variable domain, in which reference TRBV29-1 and TRBJ1-1 provide the parts outside the CDR3, is SAVISQKPSRDICQRGTSLTIQCQVDSQVTMMFWYRQQPGQSLTLIATANQGSEATYESGFVIDKFPISRPNLTFSTLTVSNMSPEDSSIYLCSDLAAGSPTAEAFFGQGTRLTVV.

This clonotype was counted many times. The chain uses TRBV5-1 and TRBJ1-4, with TRBD1 matching over 9 bases. This CDR3 contains 14 residues. Germline values: CDR1 SGHRS, CDR2 YFSETQ. The J segment lost 6 bases and the V segment lost 3 bases, leaving 3 bases of the junction unmatched. CDR3 in amino acids: CASSYRGPDEKLFF. CDR3 in DNA: TGCGCCAGCAGCTACAGGGGGCCCGATGAAAAACTGTTTTTT.

This clonotype was seen ten or more times. The gene calls are TRBV6-2 or TRBV6-3 and TRBJ2-5; TRBD1 aligns across 8 bases. Per germline, CDR1 MNHEY and CDR2 SVGEGT. This CDR3 is 15 amino acids long. Unmatched junction bases numbered 13, after V lost 6 bases and J lost 7 bases. CDR3 loop: CASSLRDRTTRTQYF. The CDR3, as DNA: TGTGCCAGCAGCTTAAGGGACAGGACGACACGGACCCAGTACTTC.

This clonotype was detected many times. The rearrangement uses TRBV28 and TRBJ2-7, with TRBD2 identical over 7 bases. The trim removed 2 bases at V and 0 bases at J, leaving 10 bases unmatched. Per the germline V gene, CDR1 is MDHEN and CDR2 is SYDVKM. The CDR3 has 17 amino acids. The CDR3 sequence: CASSLGHRTSISYEQYF. Written as DNA, the CDR3 is TGTGCCAGCAGTTTAGGGCACAGGACTAGTATCTCCTACGAGCAGTACTTC.

To note about this clonotype: At one end the junction does not follow the germline gene, possibly because of a read error. V is TRBV4-1 and J is TRBJ1-2; D is perhaps TRBD1 (5 bases). This CDR3 spans 13 amino acids. Germline V CDR1 and CDR2: MGHRA, YSYEKL. The CDR3 is CASSRGRGGGYTF. The CDR3 DNA follows: TGTGCCAGCAGCCGCGGGAGGGGTGGTGGCTACACCTTC.

This clonotype showed up many times. DNA for the CDR3: TGCGCCAGCAGCTTGAAAGTGGACACTGAAGCTTTCTTT. Its translation is CASSLKVDTEAFF. The genes are TRBV5-1 and TRBJ1-1; D unclear. V gave up 1 base and J gave up 3 bases, with 7 bases separating them. Per germline, CDR1 SGHRS and CDR2 YFSETQ. The CDR3 runs to 13 residues.

This clonotype was counted at least ten times. The chain carries TRBV15 and TRBJ2-7; D remains ambiguous. V lost 4 bases and J 4 bases, leaving 11 bases between the germline ends. Germline V gives CDR1 LNHNV, CDR2 YYDKDF (reference sequence). The CDR3 contains 13 residues. The CDR3 reads CATSIYGPYEQYF. The CDR3 DNA reads TGTGCCACCAGCATCTACGGGCCTTACGAGCAGTACTTC. Using reference TRBV15 and TRBJ2-7 for the parts outside the CDR3, the full variable domain is DAMVIQNPRYQVTQFGKPVTLSCSQTLNHNVMYWYQQKSSQAPKLLFHYYDKDFNNEADTPDNFQSRRPNTSFCFLDIRSPGLGDTAMYLCATSIYGPYEQYFGPGTRLTVT.

This clonotype came up many times. The chain couples TRBV12-3 or TRBV12-4 to TRBJ1-2; D perhaps matches TRBD1 (6 bases). Trimming left V 5 bases short and J 6 bases short, with 10 bases between. There are 12 residues in the CDR3. As DNA, the CDR3 is TGTGCCAGCAGTCCCAACAGGGATGGCTACACCTTC. This encodes CASSPNRDGYTF.

This clonotype was observed many times. The chain is built from TRBV7-2 and TRBJ2-3; TRBD2 matches at 8 bases. Germline V gene lookup returns CDR1 SGHTA and CDR2 FQGNSA. V lost 5 bases, J lost 3 bases, and 4 bases stayed unmatched. The CDR3 loop spans 14 amino acids. The CDR3 nucleotides are TGTGCCAGCAGCCCTAGCGGGTGGACAGATACGCAGTATTTT. Translated: CASSPSGWTDTQYF. Filled out from reference TRBV7-2 and TRBJ2-3, the complete variable domain reads GAGVSQSPSNKVTEKGKDVELRCDPISGHTALYWYRQSLGQGLEFLIYFQGNSAPDKSGLPSDRFSAERTGGSVSTLTIQRTQQEDSAVYLCASSPSGWTDTQYFGPGTRLTVL.

There are many counts of this clonotype. The rearrangement uses TRBV4-1 and TRBJ2-3, with a possible D match to TRBD2 (5 bases). Germline V gene lookup returns CDR1 MGHRA and CDR2 YSYEKL. V dropped 4 bases and J dropped 10 bases, with 18 bases sitting between them. There are 14 residues in the CDR3. As DNA, the CDR3 is TGCGCCAGCAGCCCTCCTGGCGGGTGGATCGCGCAGTATTTT. It is translated as CASSPPGGWIAQYF.

This clonotype appeared many times. This chain joins TRBV14 and TRBJ2-1, with 8 bases identical to TRBD2. The CDR3 runs to 16 residues. The junction had 11 bases not matched to a gene; V was cut back by 3 bases and J by 7 bases. Germline lookup yields CDR1 SGHDN and CDR2 FVKESK. CDR3 protein: CASSQIESGSTNEQFF. CDR3 bases: TGTGCCAGCAGCCAGATTGAAAGCGGGAGTACGAATGAGCAGTTCTTC.